These T cell receptor beta chains were read from a single sample in a study of blood T cell repertoires in COVID-19. Libraries were prepared by immunoSEQ multiplex PCR; TCRdb keeps only in-frame clonotypes and omits some of them. The data show 300,000 to 400,000 clones, with about 88% seen just once and around 2.9% held by the top ten. Material: peripheral blood. These receptors were collected from a human donor in a cohort sampled during active COVID-19. Both conserved end residues are part of each CDR3. Part of the rows lack a size; the others show once, few, many or a class for expanded clones.

clone_size,v_call,j_call,cdr3_aa
-,TRBV6-6,TRBJ2-5,CASSYPGGGRETQYF
-,TRBV9,TRBJ1-1,CASSFLDRGPTEAFF
few,TRBV24-1,TRBJ2-2,CATSDEGIGELFF
-,TRBV11-3,TRBJ2-1,CASSFGSGRGHEQFF
-,TRBV5-1,TRBJ2-7,CASSSPGAYEQYF
-,TRBV6-6,TRBJ2-7,CASSRDRGLEQYF
-,TRBV28,TRBJ1-4,CASSLMTGSDEKLFF
-,TRBV6-6,TRBJ2-7,CASSYRQSYEQYF
-,TRBV28,TRBJ1-2,CASSLPGNYGYTF
-,TRBV2,TRBJ2-7,CASSEDRGSYEQYF
-,TRBV15,TRBJ1-1,CATSSNRGYTEAFF
-,TRBV13,TRBJ1-5,CASSLAGGNQPQHF
few,TRBV6-5,TRBJ1-1,CASSYSADTEAFF
-,TRBV27,TRBJ1-6,CASSLDRDSPLHF
-,TRBV10-3,TRBJ1-1,CAISKTQQVMNTEAFF
few,TRBV4-1,TRBJ2-5,CASSGTSGRKQETQYF
few,TRBV6-1,TRBJ1-4,CASSEAPSLSSLFF
-,TRBV25-1,TRBJ2-7,CASSEPGGGAYEQYF
-,TRBV5-1,TRBJ2-3,CASHWTSGITDTQYF
-,TRBV5-6,TRBJ2-5,CASSLALTVKETQYF
-,TRBV19,TRBJ1-1,CASSLGAGEGNTEAFF
once,TRBV7-8,TRBJ2-7,CASSTSGSTVTEQYF
-,TRBV7-9,TRBJ2-3,CATGDRARTDTQYF
-,TRBV5-1,TRBJ1-4,CAIRGRAATNEKLFF
once,TRBV4-2,TRBJ2-2,CASSQDGVAGELFF
-,TRBV24-1,TRBJ2-1,CATSAPAGTYNEQFF
-,TRBV7-9,TRBJ1-3,CASSLDGLSQGF
few,TRBV4-2,TRBJ1-1,CASSQDSGGTEAFF
once,TRBV7-9,TRBJ1-2,CASSLKEGLGYTF
-,TRBV6-2/TRBV6-3,TRBJ1-4,CASSYSTQLGRINEKLFF
-,TRBV5-4,TRBJ2-1,CASRSGGVHSYNEQFF
-,TRBV5-1,TRBJ1-6,CASSLAPGTSTPLHF
-,TRBV19,TRBJ1-1,CASTPDIAAAEAFF
once,TRBV6-6,TRBJ2-1,CASSYRGGYNEQFF
once,TRBV2,TRBJ2-2,CASSVQGTGELFF
-,TRBV3-1/TRBV3-2,TRBJ1-1,CASSQDSGAGNTEAFF
-,TRBV6-6,TRBJ2-5,CASSYFTTGEETQYF
-,TRBV11-2,TRBJ2-5,CASSRTHHDRWWSIVYRETQYF
once,TRBV30,TRBJ1-2,CAWTRGGSYGYTF
-,TRBV19,TRBJ1-1,CASSQPGQGNTEAFF
-,TRBV7-9,TRBJ2-6,CASSWDRGGGGANVLTF
-,TRBV28,TRBJ1-1,CASLKGRAAFF
-,TRBV5-1,TRBJ2-7,CASSAGQGYEQYF
-,TRBV2,TRBJ1-1,CASRLRGLNTEAFF
-,TRBV7-2,TRBJ1-5,CASSLEPPRQPQHF
few,TRBV9,TRBJ2-1,CASSVRVASGSNEQFF
-,TRBV6-5,TRBJ1-5,CASSYRQANQPQHF
-,TRBV18,TRBJ2-2,CASSPPAQTNTGELFF
-,TRBV6-5,TRBJ1-1,CASSPRDRPSGEAFF
-,TRBV6-5,TRBJ2-7,CASSYETSGLGEQYF
-,TRBV7-9,TRBJ1-1,CASSSPGLRRTEAFF
-,TRBV19,TRBJ1-5,CASNKGPNQPQHF
-,TRBV7-3,TRBJ2-3,CASSPRADTRQYF